The rows below give T cell receptor beta chains drawn from one sample of a study of T cell repertoires in cytomegalovirus infection. Each CDR3 protein gets one entry after TCRdb re-called the reads with MiXCR. The sample consists of 200,000 or so distinct CDR3 sequences, roughly 34% of them appearing once. No antigen has been identified for these receptors. This material consisted of CD8+ T cells from cultured PBMCs, taken from culture after CMV antigen stimulation. These receptors were collected from a human donor in good health (CMV status not recorded). Some clones in this sample may be carry-over from other donors' samples. Each CDR3 is given with its conserved first and last residue. The order of the fields is D gene, clone size, J gene, V gene, CDR3 protein, CDR3 DNA. The D gene is left open where the match is weak. A clone size is listed for some rows: how often the clone was seen (once, few, many), or a class if it is expanded.

>.|.|TRBJ2-1|TRBV12-3/TRBV12-4
CASSFNQGRVIENFF
TGTGCCAGCAGTTTCAACCAGGGTAGGGTTATTGAAAACTTCTTC
>.|.|TRBJ1-1|TRBV11-2
CASRPDRLLRGTEAFF
TGTGCCAGCAGACCCGATAGACTTCTGAGGGGCACTGAAGCTTTCTTT
>TRBD2|.|TRBJ2-2|TRBV12-3/TRBV12-4
CASRHSGGGTGELFF
TGTGCCAGCAGACATAGCGGGGGAGGTACCGGGGAGCTGTTTTTT
>.|many|TRBJ1-5|TRBV28
CASSYSNQPQHF
TGTGCAAGCAGCTACAGCAATCAGCCCCAGCATTTT
>TRBD2|.|TRBJ2-7|TRBV27
CASSWSIGTTTYEQYF
TGTGCCAGCAGTTGGTCGATAGGGACTACCACCTACGAGCAGTACTTC
>TRBD2|few|TRBJ2-1|TRBV7-9
CASSPGLGYNEQFF
TGTGCCAGTTCCCCGGGACTAGGGTACAATGAGCAGTTCTTC
>TRBD2|.|TRBJ2-1|TRBV9
CASSVAWRGGNNEQFF
TGTGCCAGCAGCGTAGCTTGGCGGGGGGGAAACAATGAGCAGTTCTTC
>TRBD1|.|TRBJ2-1|TRBV13
CASSFWTGSHEQFF
TGTGCCAGCAGCTTTTGGACAGGGAGTCATGAGCAGTTCTTC
>.|few|TRBJ2-2|TRBV7-9
CASSFIITGELFF
TGTGCCAGCAGCTTTATAATCACCGGGGAGCTGTTTTTT
>.|few|TRBJ1-2|TRBV12-3/TRBV12-4
CASSSSGSTTTNYGYTF
TGTGCCAGCAGTTCCTCGGGTTCTACTACCACTAACTATGGCTACACCTTC
>TRBD1|.|TRBJ2-1|TRBV15
CATLRTGGYNEQFF
TGTGCCACCTTAAGGACAGGGGGCTACAATGAGCAGTTCTTC
>.|few|TRBJ1-6|TRBV27
CASRWGSTDNSPLHF
TGTGCCAGCAGGTGGGGTTCAACTGATAATTCACCCCTCCACTTT
>.|.|TRBJ2-2|TRBV7-3
CASSRDYSGELFF
TGTGCCAGCAGCCGAGATTATTCCGGGGAGCTGTTTTTT
>.|few|TRBJ2-3|TRBV11-2
CASSLGGPTDTQYF
TGTGCCAGCAGCTTAGGGGGCCCCACAGATACGCAGTATTTT
>.|few|TRBJ2-1|TRBV6-2/TRBV6-3
CASSYSTGSYNEQFF
TGTGCCAGCAGTTACTCGACGGGGTCCTACAATGAGCAGTTCTTC
>.|few|TRBJ2-7|TRBV5-5
CASSLAGREQYF
TGTGCCAGCAGCTTGGCTGGGCGCGAGCAGTACTTC
>.|.|TRBJ2-5|TRBV13
CASSFGFRRGEETQYF
TGTGCCAGCAGCTTTGGGTTCAGGAGGGGCGAAGAGACCCAGTACTTC
>TRBD2|few|TRBJ2-5|TRBV7-9
CASSLLAGGPWQETQYF
TGTGCCAGCAGCTTATTAGCGGGGGGGCCGTGGCAAGAGACCCAGTACTTC
>TRBD2|.|TRBJ2-7|TRBV27
CASTPGLGPYEQYF
TGTGCCAGCACCCCGGGACTAGGGCCCTACGAGCAGTACTTC
>TRBD2|.|TRBJ2-1|TRBV29-1
CSAKGTSGFNEQFF
TGCAGCGCCAAAGGGACTAGCGGTTTCAATGAGCAGTTCTTC
>.|.|TRBJ2-1|TRBV27
CASSFSGLNEQFF
TGTGCCAGCAGTTTTTCAGGTCTTAATGAGCAGTTCTTC
>TRBD1|.|TRBJ2-7|TRBV27
CASSLTGVEQYF
TGTGCCAGCAGTCTGACAGGGGTTGAGCAGTACTTC
>.|.|TRBJ2-1|TRBV18
CASSPPRGTAQFF
TGTGCCAGCTCACCACCTCGGGGGACCGCGCAGTTCTTC
>TRBD2|.|TRBJ2-1|TRBV19
CASSKGLAGASSYNEQFF
TGTGCCAGTAGTAAGGGACTAGCGGGGGCGAGCTCCTACAATGAGCAGTTCTTC